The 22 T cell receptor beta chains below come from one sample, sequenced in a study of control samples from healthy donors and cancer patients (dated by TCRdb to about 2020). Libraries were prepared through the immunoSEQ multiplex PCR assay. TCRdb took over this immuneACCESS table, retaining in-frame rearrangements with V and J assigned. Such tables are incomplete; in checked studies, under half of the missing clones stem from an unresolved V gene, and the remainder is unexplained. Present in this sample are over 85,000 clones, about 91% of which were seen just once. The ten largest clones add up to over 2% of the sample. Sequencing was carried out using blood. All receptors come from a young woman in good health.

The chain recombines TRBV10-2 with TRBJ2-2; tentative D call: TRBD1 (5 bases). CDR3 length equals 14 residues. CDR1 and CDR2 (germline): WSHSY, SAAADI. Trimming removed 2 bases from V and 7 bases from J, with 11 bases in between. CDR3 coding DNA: TGCGCCAGCAGTGAGAAGGGGTGGGGCGGGGAGCTGTTTTTT. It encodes CASSEKGWGGELFF.

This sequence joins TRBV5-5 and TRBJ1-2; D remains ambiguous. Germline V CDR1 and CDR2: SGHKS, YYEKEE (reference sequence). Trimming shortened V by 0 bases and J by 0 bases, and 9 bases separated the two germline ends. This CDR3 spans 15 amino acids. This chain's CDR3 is CASSLAGSSNYGYTF. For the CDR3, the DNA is TGTGCCAGCAGCTTGGCAGGCTCCTCTAACTATGGCTACACCTTC.

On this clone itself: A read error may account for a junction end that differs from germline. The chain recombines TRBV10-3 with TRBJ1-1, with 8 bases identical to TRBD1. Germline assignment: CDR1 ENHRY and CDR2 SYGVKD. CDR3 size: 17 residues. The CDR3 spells CAIKEGARGLSNTETFF. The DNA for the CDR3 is TGTGCCATCAAGGAGGGAGCCAGGGGGCTTTCGAACACTGAAACTTTCTTT.

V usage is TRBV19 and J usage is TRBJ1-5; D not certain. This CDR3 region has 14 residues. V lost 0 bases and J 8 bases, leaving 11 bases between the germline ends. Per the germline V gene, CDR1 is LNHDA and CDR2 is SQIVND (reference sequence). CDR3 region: CASSIEESGEPQHF. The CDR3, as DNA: TGTGCCAGTAGTATAGAGGAGAGTGGTGAGCCCCAGCATTTT. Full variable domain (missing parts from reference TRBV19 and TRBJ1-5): DGGITQSPKYLFRKEGQNVTLSCEQNLNHDAMYWYRQDPGQGLRLIYYSQIVNDFQKGDIAEGYSVSREKKESFPLTVTSAQKNPTAFYLCASSIEESGEPQHFGDGTRLSIL.

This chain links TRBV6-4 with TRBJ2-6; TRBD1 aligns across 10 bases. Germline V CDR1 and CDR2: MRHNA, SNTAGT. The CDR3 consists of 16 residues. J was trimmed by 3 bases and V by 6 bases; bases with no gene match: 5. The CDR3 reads CASSAGTGDGANVLTF. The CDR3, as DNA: TGTGCCAGCAGCGCCGGGACAGGGGATGGGGCCAACGTCCTGACTTTC.

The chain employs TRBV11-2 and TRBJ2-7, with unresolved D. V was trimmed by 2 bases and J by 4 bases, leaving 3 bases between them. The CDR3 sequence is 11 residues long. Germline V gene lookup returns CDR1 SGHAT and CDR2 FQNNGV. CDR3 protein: CASSLKYEQYF. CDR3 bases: TGTGCCAGCAGCTTAAAGTACGAGCAGTACTTC.

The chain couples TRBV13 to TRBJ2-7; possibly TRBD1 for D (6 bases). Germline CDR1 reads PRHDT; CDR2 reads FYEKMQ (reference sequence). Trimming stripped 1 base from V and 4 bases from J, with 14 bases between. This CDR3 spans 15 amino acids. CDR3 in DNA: TGTGCCAGCAGCTTAGCTCCGGACAGATCATACGAGCAGTACTTC. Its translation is CASSLAPDRSYEQYF.

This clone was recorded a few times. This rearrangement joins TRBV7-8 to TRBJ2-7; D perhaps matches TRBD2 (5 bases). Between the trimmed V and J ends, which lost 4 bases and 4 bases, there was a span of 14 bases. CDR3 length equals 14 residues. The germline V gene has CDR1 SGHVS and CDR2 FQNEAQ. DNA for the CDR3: TGTGCCAGCAGCTGGGAGTTAGCGCCTTACGAGCAGTACTTC. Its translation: CASSWELAPYEQYF.

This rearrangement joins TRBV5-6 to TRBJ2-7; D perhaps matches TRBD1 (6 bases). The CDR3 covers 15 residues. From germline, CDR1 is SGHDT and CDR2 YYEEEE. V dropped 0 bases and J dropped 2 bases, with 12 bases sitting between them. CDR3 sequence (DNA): TGTGCCAGCAGCTTGGTGGGACACGGAACCTACGAGCAGTACTTC. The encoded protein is CASSLVGHGTYEQYF.

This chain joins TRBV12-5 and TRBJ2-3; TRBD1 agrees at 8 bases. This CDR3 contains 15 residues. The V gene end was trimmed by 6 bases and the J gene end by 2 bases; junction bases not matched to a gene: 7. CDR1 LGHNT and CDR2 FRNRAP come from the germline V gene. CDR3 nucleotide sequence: TGTGCTAGTGGAGTCTTGGGACAGGCCACAGATACGCAGTATTTT. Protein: CASGVLGQATDTQYF.

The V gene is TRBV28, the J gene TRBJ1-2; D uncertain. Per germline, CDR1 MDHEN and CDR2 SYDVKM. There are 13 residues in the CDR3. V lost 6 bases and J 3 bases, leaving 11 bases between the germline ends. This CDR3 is CASSPVADYGYTF. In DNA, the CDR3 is TGTGCCAGCAGCCCCGTTGCGGACTATGGCTACACCTTC.

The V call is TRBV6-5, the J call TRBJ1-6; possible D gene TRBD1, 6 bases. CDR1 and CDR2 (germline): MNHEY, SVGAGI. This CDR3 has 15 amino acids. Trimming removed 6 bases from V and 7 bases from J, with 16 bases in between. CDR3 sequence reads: CASRDGQFRNSPLHF. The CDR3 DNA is TGTGCCAGCAGAGACGGACAGTTTCGAAATTCACCCCTCCACTTT.

CDR3 sequence: CASSLDVFGYTF. The DNA of the CDR3 is TGTGCCAGCAGTCTCGACGTGTTTGGCTACACCTTC. This rearrangement joins TRBV28 to TRBJ1-2; D gene ambiguous. Germline V CDR1 and CDR2: MDHEN, SYDVKM. The CDR3 spans 12 residues. The V end was cut by 5 bases, the J end by 7 bases, with 11 bases between.

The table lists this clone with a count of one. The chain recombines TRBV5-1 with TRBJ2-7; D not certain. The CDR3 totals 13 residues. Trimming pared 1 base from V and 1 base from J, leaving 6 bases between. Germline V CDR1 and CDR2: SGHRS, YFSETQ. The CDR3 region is CASSLIPSYEQYF. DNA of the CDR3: TGCGCCAGCAGCTTGATCCCATCCTACGAGCAGTACTTC.

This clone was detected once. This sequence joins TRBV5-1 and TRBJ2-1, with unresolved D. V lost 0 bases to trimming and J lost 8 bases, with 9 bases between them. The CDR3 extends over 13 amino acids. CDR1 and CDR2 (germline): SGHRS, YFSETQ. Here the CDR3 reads CASSLGGWDEQFF. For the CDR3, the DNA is TGCGCCAGCAGCTTGGGTGGGTGGGATGAGCAGTTCTTC.

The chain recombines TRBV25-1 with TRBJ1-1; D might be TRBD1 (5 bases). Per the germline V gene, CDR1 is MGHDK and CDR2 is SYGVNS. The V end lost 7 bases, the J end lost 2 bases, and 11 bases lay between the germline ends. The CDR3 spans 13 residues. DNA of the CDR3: TGTGCCAGCACCCGGGGGGGAAACACTGAAGCTTTCTTT. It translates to CASTRGGNTEAFF.

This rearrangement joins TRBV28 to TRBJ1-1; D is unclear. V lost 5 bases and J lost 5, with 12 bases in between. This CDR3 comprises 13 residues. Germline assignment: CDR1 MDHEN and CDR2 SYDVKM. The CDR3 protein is CASSLQRSTEAFF. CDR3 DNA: TGTGCCAGCAGTCTACAACGCTCAACTGAAGCTTTCTTT.

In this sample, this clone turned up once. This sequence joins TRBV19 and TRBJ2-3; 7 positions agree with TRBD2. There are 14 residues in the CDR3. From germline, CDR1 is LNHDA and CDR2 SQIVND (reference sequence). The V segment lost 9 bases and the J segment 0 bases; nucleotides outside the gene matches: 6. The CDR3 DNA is TGTGCCAGCAGCGGGACCGCTAGCACAGATACGCAGTATTTT. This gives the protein CASSGTASTDTQYF.

The CDR3 protein is CASSVDGQGARTGELFF. The DNA for the CDR3 is TGTGCCAGCAGCGTAGACGGACAGGGGGCGCGTACCGGGGAGCTGTTTTTT. The rearrangement links TRBV9 to TRBJ2-2, with 11 bases lining up with TRBD1. The CDR3 spans 17 residues. Trimming removed 0 bases from V and 5 bases from J; junction bases left unmatched: 6. Germline V gene data show CDR1 as SGDLS and CDR2 as YYNGEE.

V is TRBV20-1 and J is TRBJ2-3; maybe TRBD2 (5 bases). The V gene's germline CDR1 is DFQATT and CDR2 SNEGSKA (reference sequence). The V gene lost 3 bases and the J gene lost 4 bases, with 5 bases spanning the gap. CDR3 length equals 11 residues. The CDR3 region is CSARRADTQYF. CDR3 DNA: TGCAGTGCTAGGAGGGCAGATACGCAGTATTTT.

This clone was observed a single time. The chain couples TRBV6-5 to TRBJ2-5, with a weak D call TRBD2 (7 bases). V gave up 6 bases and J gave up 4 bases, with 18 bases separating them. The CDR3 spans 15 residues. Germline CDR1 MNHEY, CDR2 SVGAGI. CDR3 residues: CASSEGGGGLETQYF. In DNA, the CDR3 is TGTGCCAGCAGCGAGGGGGGCGGGGGTTTAGAGACCCAGTACTTC.

CDR3 coding DNA: TGTGCCAGCAGCATTACAACAGGGGGCAGAAACACCATATATTTT. It is translated as CASSITTGGRNTIYF. The chain joins TRBV7-2 to TRBJ1-3; 9 nucleotides match TRBD1. Germline CDR1 reads SGHTA; CDR2 reads FQGNSA. There are 15 residues in the CDR3. After removal of 5 bases from V and 5 bases from J, the junction contained 7 bases not matched to a gene.